This TCR beta chain is drawn from a study of patients and donors after allogeneic stem cell transplantation. This CDR3 contains 16 residues. Trimming cost V 2 bases and J 0 bases, with 13 bases left between them. The germline V gene has CDR1 MGHRA and CDR2 YSYEKL. A single record per CDR3 protein comes from TCRdb applying MiXCR to the RT-PCR reads. The sample records about 150,000 distinct CDR3 sequences, nearly 25% being singletons. The receptor comes from a human donor who was either an allogeneic HSCT recipient or a stem cell or donor lymphocyte infusion donor (not recorded which). It is not recorded whose cells these are; they may come from a transplant donor. V is TRBV4-1 and J is TRBJ1-1; tentative D call: TRBD1 (6 bases). Specimen: blood, either unsorted or a sorted T cell fraction (not recorded which). The CDR3, as DNA: TGCGCCAGCAGCCAACGCTGGGGGACATTGAACACTGAAGCTTTCTTT. It translates to CASSQRWGTLNTEAFF.